These T cell receptor beta chains were read from a single sample in a study of T cells expressing NK-cell markers. TCRdb reprocessed the 5' RACE reads and keeps a single row for each CDR3 protein, giving no DNA. This listing includes 300,000 to 500,000 distinct CDR3 sequences. The sample taken for sequencing was blood T cells: a sorted CD56 or NKG2C T cell subset, CD4+ or CD8+ T cells, or bulk PBMC T cells (not recorded which). The source of these receptors is a woman between 45 and 65 years old in good health. Each CDR3 is given with its conserved first and last residue. Fields, in order: V gene, J gene, CDR3 protein.

>TRBV7-9|TRBJ1-4
CASRGRLNEKLFF
>TRBV5-1|TRBJ1-1
CASSTGGTNTEAFF
>TRBV5-1|TRBJ2-1
CASSVRGGVSGKAGYNEQFF
>TRBV4-2|TRBJ2-1
CASSQEEYNEQFF
>TRBV4-1|TRBJ2-3
CASSHGLTPTDTQYF
>TRBV7-9|TRBJ2-5
CASSPLLLETQYF
>TRBV11-2|TRBJ1-1
CASRGRQGRTGTEAFF
>TRBV29-1|TRBJ2-3
CSVGRQDGAQYF
>TRBV20-1|TRBJ2-2
CSARESSGSAGELFF
>TRBV18|TRBJ2-6
CASSSGLAEASGANVLTF
>TRBV24-1|TRBJ1-1
CATSDLRAEETEAFF
>TRBV12-3/TRBV12-4|TRBJ1-1
CASSPPADTEAFF
>TRBV27|TRBJ2-7
CASSFGDSGSYEQYF
>TRBV7-8|TRBJ2-7
CASSLSSGSVYEQYF
>TRBV7-8|TRBJ2-2
CASSPTDDTGELFF
>TRBV12-3/TRBV12-4|TRBJ1-2
CASTTWGDYGYTF
>TRBV15|TRBJ2-5
CATSRDLAGQGETQYF
>TRBV12-5|TRBJ2-2
CASGLDSERPRSGELFF
>TRBV5-1|TRBJ1-1
CASSLPTQDTEAFF
>TRBV5-6|TRBJ2-1
CASSLDSGRAINEQFF
>TRBV13|TRBJ2-2
CASSLTGTAGELFF
>TRBV2|TRBJ2-5
CASNSFLQETQYF
>TRBV6-6|TRBJ1-1
CAVHRDLGQRAFF
>TRBV30|TRBJ2-3
CACGFITDTQYF
>TRBV4-1|TRBJ1-6
CASSQVSVNSPLHF
>TRBV9|TRBJ2-2
CASGRTGTGELFF
>TRBV2|TRBJ1-2
CASSVQNKGGGYTF
>TRBV7-9|TRBJ2-1
CASSLGTSGSYNEQFF
>TRBV5-1|TRBJ2-4
CASSLSGQEGNIQYF